Presented here are 32 T cell receptor beta chains from one specimen sequenced in a study of T cell responses to AZD1222 COVID-19 vaccine. TCRdb's copy holds only in-frame clones and misses some; the assay was immunoSEQ multiplex PCR. The table includes around 140,000 clones, just under 95% detected once. The sequencing here drew on peripheral blood, taken on day 0 of AZD1222 vaccination. Every receptor here comes from an adult in good health.

The CDR3 spells CASSRTNTWNEQFF. As DNA, the CDR3 is TGTGCCAGCAGCCGGACTAACACCTGGAATGAGCAGTTCTTC. The J gene is TRBJ2-1, the V gene TRBV27; a possible D gene is TRBD2 (6 bases). Deletions cut 6 bases from V and 7 bases from J, with 16 bases between. This CDR3 region has 14 residues. The germline V gene has CDR1 MNHEY and CDR2 SMNVEV (reference sequence).

This chain connects TRBV5-1 to TRBJ1-1, with 7 nucleotides matching TRBD1. The CDR3 is 16 amino acids. V shed 1 base and J 2 bases; nucleotides not matched to a gene: 8. Germline-derived CDR1 and CDR2 are SGHRS and YFSETQ. CDR3 in DNA: TGCGCCAGCAGCTTGCCGGGACAGAGATATAACACTGAAGCTTTCTTT. As protein: CASSLPGQRYNTEAFF.

This clone was found once. The chain combines TRBV5-4 with TRBJ2-5; 11 nucleotides line up with TRBD2. This CDR3 is built from 15 residues. The V and J ends lost 1 base and 5 bases, in that order; junction bases with no gene match: 4. Germline values: CDR1 SGHNT, CDR2 YYREEE (reference sequence). The CDR3 coding sequence is TGTGCCAGCAGCTTGACTAGCGGGAGAGGTGAGACCCAGTACTTC. Protein: CASSLTSGRGETQYF.

V usage is TRBV15 and J usage is TRBJ2-1, with a tentative D call TRBD2 (5 bases). From germline, CDR1 is LNHNV and CDR2 YYDKDF (reference sequence). The CDR3 is 18 amino acids. V was cut by 1 base and J by 6 bases, with 22 bases left in between. The CDR3 is CATSRVPTGMGSSNEQFF. CDR3 coding DNA: TGTGCCACCAGCAGAGTCCCCACGGGAATGGGTAGTTCCAATGAGCAGTTCTTC.

V is TRBV9 and J is TRBJ2-4; D possibly matches TRBD1 or TRBD2 (6 bases each). CDR1 is SGDLS and CDR2 is YYNGEE in the germline V gene. V was trimmed by 3 bases and J by 0 bases, leaving 16 bases between them. The CDR3 is made up of 17 amino acids. CDR3 protein: CASSAGGLDLAKNIQYF. The CDR3 bases are TGTGCCAGCAGCGCTGGGGGGCTAGACTTAGCCAAAAACATTCAGTACTTC.

CDR3 in amino acids: CASSQLALLSYEQYF. In nucleotides, the CDR3 is TGCGCCAGCAGCCAACTAGCACTCCTTTCCTACGAGCAGTACTTC. The chain carries TRBV4-1 and TRBJ2-7; maybe TRBD2 (5 bases). The CDR3 runs 15 residues. V lost 2 bases and J 1 base, leaving 12 bases between the germline ends. The V gene's germline CDR1 is MGHRA and CDR2 YSYEKL.

The chain recombines TRBV6-6 with TRBJ2-7, with 8 bases lining up with TRBD1. Trimming removed 2 bases from V and 5 bases from J; junction bases left unmatched: 8. Germline V gene sequence: CDR1 MNHNY, CDR2 SVGAGI (reference sequence). The CDR3 runs 15 residues. The CDR3: CASSYPPGGIDEQYF. CDR3 sequence (DNA): TGTGCCAGCAGTTACCCACCAGGGGGCATCGACGAGCAGTACTTC.

V and J are TRBV5-6 and TRBJ1-5; 8 bases match TRBD1. CDR3 size: 15 residues. V gave up 0 bases and J gave up 3 bases; unmatched junction bases: 2. Germline loops: CDR1 SGHDT, CDR2 YYEEEE. CDR3 coding DNA: TGTGCCAGCAGCTTGGGGACAGGGAACAATCAGCCCCAGCATTTT. This translates into CASSLGTGNNQPQHF. The full variable domain, in which reference TRBV5-6 and TRBJ1-5 provide the parts outside the CDR3, is DAGVTQSPTHLIKTRGQQVTLRCSPKSGHDTVSWYQQALGQGPQFIFQYYEEEERQRGNFPDRFSGHQFPNYSSELNVNALLLGDSALYLCASSLGTGNNQPQHFGDGTRLSIL.

This sequence joins TRBV7-2 and TRBJ2-1; D perhaps matches TRBD1 (6 bases). The CDR3 has 16 residues. CDR1 and CDR2 from the germline V gene are SGHTA and FQGNSA. V was clipped by 1 base and J by 0 bases, with 10 bases between them. This CDR3 is CASSLEGGRSYNEQFF. The CDR3 DNA sequence: TGTGCCAGCAGCTTAGAAGGGGGTCGCTCCTACAATGAGCAGTTCTTC.

The gene calls are TRBV5-4 and TRBJ2-5; 7 nucleotides align to TRBD1. V trimming: 3 bases; J trimming: 0 bases; junction bases outside the gene matches: 5. The V gene's germline CDR1 is SGHNT and CDR2 YYREEE (reference sequence). This CDR3 comprises 15 residues. As DNA, the CDR3 is TGTGCCAGCAGCTGGACAGGAGAGTACCAAGAGACCCAGTACTTC. Protein sequence: CASSWTGEYQETQYF.

This chain connects TRBV4-1 to TRBJ2-7; 9 nucleotides align to TRBD1. Germline CDR1 is MGHRA and CDR2 is YSYEKL. The CDR3 sequence is 16 residues long. Unmatched junction bases numbered 9, after V lost 1 base and J lost 5 bases. This CDR3 reads CASSQVVGTGRNEQYF. The CDR3 DNA is TGCGCCAGCAGCCAAGTCGTCGGGACAGGGCGAAACGAGCAGTACTTC.

The V gene is TRBV19, the J gene TRBJ1-1; D call uncertain. Per germline, CDR1 LNHDA and CDR2 SQIVND (reference sequence). V was clipped by 7 bases and J by 1 base, with 13 bases between them. The length of the CDR3 is 14 residues. DNA of the CDR3: TGTGCCAGTACCAAGGACGGAACGAACACTGAAGCTTTCTTT. It translates to CASTKDGTNTEAFF.

This chain connects TRBV29-1 to TRBJ2-2, with TRBD2 matching over 9 bases. This CDR3 is built from 15 residues. Germline-derived CDR1 and CDR2 are SQVTM and ANQGSEA. After removal of 4 bases from V and 3 bases from J, the junction contained 6 bases not matched to a gene. Here the CDR3 DNA reads TGCAGCGTTGGTATTAGCGGGAGTGACACCGGGGAGCTGTTTTTT. Its protein product is CSVGISGSDTGELFF.

The chain uses TRBV27 and TRBJ2-6, with 7 bases identical to TRBD2. The CDR3 is 15 amino acids. The V gene end was trimmed by 5 bases and the J gene end by 2 bases; junction bases not matched to a gene: 3. CDR1 and CDR2 from the germline V gene are MNHEY and SMNVEV (reference sequence). This CDR3 reads CASSLGLAGANVLTF. The CDR3 DNA reads as TGTGCCAGCAGTCTCGGACTAGCTGGGGCCAACGTCCTGACTTTC.

The CDR3, as DNA: TGTGCCAGCAGTGAACGCACAGGGGGGTACAATGAGCAGTTCTTC. Amino acid sequence: CASSERTGGYNEQFF. The chain has TRBV6-4 and TRBJ2-1, with 8 bases aligning to TRBD1. After removal of 3 bases from V and 4 bases from J, the junction contained 5 bases not matched to a gene. The CDR3 is made up of 15 amino acids. Germline CDR1 reads MRHNA; CDR2 reads SNTAGT.

The chain employs TRBV19 and TRBJ1-1; tentatively, D is TRBD1 (5 bases). V gave up 6 bases and J gave up 5 bases, with 13 bases separating them. The length of the CDR3 is 13 residues. Looked up from germline, CDR1 is LNHDA and CDR2 is SQIVND (reference sequence). CDR3 nucleotide sequence: TGTGCCAGTAGCCGAACGGGGCGAACTGAAGCTTTCTTT. Amino acid sequence: CASSRTGRTEAFF. The entire variable domain, with the rest obtained from reference TRBV19 and TRBJ1-1, is as follows: DGGITQSPKYLFRKEGQNVTLSCEQNLNHDAMYWYRQDPGQGLRLIYYSQIVNDFQKGDIAEGYSVSREKKESFPLTVTSAQKNPTAFYLCASSRTGRTEAFFGQGTRLTVV.

Only one count was recorded for this clone. This chain links TRBV23-1 with TRBJ1-1, with D possibly TRBD1 on 6 matching bases. TRBV23-1 qualifies as an ORF whose function is uncertain. This CDR3 has 12 residues. With 3 bases removed from V and 11 bases from J, the gap between germline ends came to 13 bases. The CDR3 loop reads CASSHATGRAFF. The CDR3 bases are TGCGCCAGCAGTCATGCCACAGGGCGGGCTTTCTTT.

The chain recombines TRBV7-3 with TRBJ2-1; perhaps TRBD2 as D (5 bases). Germline V gene data show CDR1 as SGHTA and CDR2 as FQGTGA. The CDR3 is 15 residues long. With 3 bases removed from V and 4 bases from J, the gap between germline ends came to 13 bases. The CDR3 coding sequence is TGTGCCAGCAGCTTGGTGGGCTCGGGATACAATGAGCAGTTCTTC. Translated: CASSLVGSGYNEQFF.

The J gene is TRBJ2-7, the V gene TRBV27; 7 bases map to TRBD2. CDR3 length equals 17 residues. V lost 0 bases, J lost 0 bases, and 8 bases stayed unmatched. From germline, CDR1 is MNHEY and CDR2 SMNVEV (reference sequence). The CDR3 DNA reads as TGTGCCAGCAGTTTATCGGCGGGCGGGGGTAGCTCCTACGAGCAGTACTTC. This codes for CASSLSAGGGSSYEQYF.

The count of this clone is one. The V call is TRBV4-1, the J call TRBJ2-7; a weak D match, TRBD1 (5 bases). This CDR3 region has 15 residues. The germline V gene encodes CDR1 MGHRA and CDR2 YSYEKL. V shed 0 bases and J shed 6 bases, with 15 bases lying between them. CDR3 loop: CASSQDLSRGVEQYF. For the CDR3, the DNA is TGCGCCAGCAGCCAAGATCTTTCAAGGGGTGTCGAGCAGTACTTC.

The chain employs TRBV7-9 and TRBJ2-7; 11 nucleotides agree with TRBD1. Germline assignment: CDR1 SEHNR and CDR2 FQNEAQ (reference sequence). The CDR3 runs to 16 residues. After removal of 5 bases from V and 7 bases from J, the junction contained 13 bases not matched to a gene. The CDR3 region is CASSKMGGQGAREQYF. The DNA for the CDR3 is TGTGCCAGCAGCAAGATGGGTGGACAGGGGGCTCGAGAGCAGTACTTC.

V is TRBV15 and J is TRBJ2-2, with D perhaps matching TRBD1 (6 bases). The V gene lost 3 bases and the J gene lost 2 bases, with 13 bases spanning the gap. This CDR3 has 16 amino acids. Germline lookup yields CDR1 LNHNV and CDR2 YYDKDF (reference sequence). CDR3: CATSRGKGGNTGELFF. DNA for the CDR3: TGTGCCACCAGCAGGGGGAAAGGGGGAAACACCGGGGAGCTGTTTTTT.

The gene calls are TRBV5-1 and TRBJ2-5; D unresolved. Germline CDR1 SGHRS, CDR2 YFSETQ. V was clipped by 0 bases and J by 2 bases, with 8 bases between them. The CDR3 spans 14 residues. The chain's CDR3 is CASSLGVAQETQYF. DNA of the CDR3: TGCGCCAGCAGCTTGGGGGTAGCACAAGAGACCCAGTACTTC.

The V gene is TRBV14, the J gene TRBJ1-6; D not resolved. The germline V gene has CDR1 SGHDN and CDR2 FVKESK. This CDR3 comprises 14 residues. The V gene lost 5 bases and the J gene lost 9 bases, with 14 bases spanning the gap. CDR3: CASSGPSRGSPLHF. Here the CDR3 DNA reads TGTGCCAGCAGCGGTCCTTCACGTGGTTCACCCCTCCACTTT.

The genes are TRBV11-2 and TRBJ2-5, with a weak D call TRBD1 (6 bases). V was shortened by 0 bases and J by 4 bases, with 12 bases between the two germline ends. Germline V CDR1 and CDR2: SGHAT, FQNNGV. CDR3 length: 15 residues. The DNA for the CDR3 is TGTGCCAGCAGCTTAGATTGGGGGCGGCGAGAGACCCAGTACTTC. It is translated as CASSLDWGRRETQYF.

The J gene is TRBJ1-1, the V gene TRBV6-5; 7 bases are shared with TRBD1. Germline V CDR1 and CDR2: MNHEY, SVGAGI. The CDR3 loop spans 14 amino acids. The V and J ends lost 7 bases and 0 bases, in that order; junction bases with no gene match: 5. CDR3 in amino acids: CASTMTGLNTEAFF. The CDR3 DNA follows: TGTGCCAGCACTATGACAGGGTTGAACACTGAAGCTTTCTTT.

V usage is TRBV6-6 and J usage is TRBJ2-7; 11 bases match TRBD2. V was clipped by 5 bases and J by 3 bases; unmatched bases: 6. This CDR3 is built from 15 residues. Germline CDR1 and CDR2: MNHNY and SVGAGI (reference sequence). CDR3 in DNA: TGTGCCAGCAGTCGATCAACTAGCGGGAGCTACGAGCAGTACTTC. This translates into CASSRSTSGSYEQYF.

The gene calls are TRBV6-1 and TRBJ1-1; TRBD1 matches at 9 bases. The V gene's germline CDR1 is MNHNS and CDR2 SASEGT. CDR3 size: 14 residues. Unmatched junction bases numbered 0, after V lost 3 bases and J lost 1 base. As DNA, the CDR3 is TGTGCCAGCAGTGAGGACAGGGGGAACACTGAAGCTTTCTTT. It yields the protein CASSEDRGNTEAFF.

This chain connects TRBV7-2 to TRBJ1-1; 7 bases match TRBD1. There are 14 residues in the CDR3. Germline V gene sequence: CDR1 SGHTA, CDR2 FQGNSA. V lost 7 bases to trimming and J lost 4 bases; unmatched junction nucleotides: 9. CDR3: CASTLYRGITEAFF. The CDR3 DNA is TGTGCCAGCACCCTGTACAGGGGAATCACTGAAGCTTTCTTT. The whole variable domain, filled in from reference TRBV7-2 and TRBJ1-1, reads GAGVSQSPSNKVTEKGKDVELRCDPISGHTALYWYRQSLGQGLEFLIYFQGNSAPDKSGLPSDRFSAERTGGSVSTLTIQRTQQEDSAVYLCASTLYRGITEAFFGQGTRLTVV.

This sequence joins TRBV9 and TRBJ1-1; 9 bases align to TRBD1. Trimming at V came to 7 bases and at J to 1 base, leaving 2 bases not matched to a gene. The CDR3 consists of 13 residues. Per germline, CDR1 SGDLS and CDR2 YYNGEE. CDR3: CASDRGANTEAFF. The CDR3 coding sequence is TGTGCCAGCGACAGGGGGGCGAACACTGAAGCTTTCTTT.

V usage is TRBV27 and J usage is TRBJ1-2; no firm D call. The germline V gene has CDR1 MNHEY and CDR2 SMNVEV (reference sequence). Trimming stripped 3 bases from V and 2 bases from J, with 7 bases between. This CDR3 comprises 13 residues. The CDR3 DNA reads as TGTGCCAGCAGTTTGGGAGTAAACTATGGCTACACCTTC. Encoded protein: CASSLGVNYGYTF.

The genes are TRBV6-5 and TRBJ1-5; TRBD1 matches 7 bases. Losses at the gene ends were 4 bases for V and 0 bases for J; bases not matched to a gene: 3. CDR1 and CDR2 from the germline V gene are MNHEY and SVGAGI. The CDR3 is 15 residues long. The CDR3 DNA sequence: TGTGCCAGCAGTTTGACAGGGTTTAGCAATCAGCCCCAGCATTTT. This codes for CASSLTGFSNQPQHF.